What follows are 29 T cell receptor beta chains derived from one specimen sequenced in a study of blood T cell repertoires in COVID-19. Sequencing was performed with immunoSEQ multiplex PCR; in TCRdb, only in-frame clones are kept and a portion is missing. The sample yields about 440,000 clones, 88% seen once. Source material: peripheral blood. Every receptor here comes from a woman between 50 and 59 years old with COVID-19, enrolled during active disease.

V gene TRBV7-2 combines with J gene TRBJ2-1, with 7 bases identical to TRBD2. Germline CDR1 and CDR2: SGHTA and FQGNSA. Trimming removed 3 bases from V and 9 bases from J; junction bases left unmatched: 11. The CDR3 runs to 15 residues. CDR3: CASSFPTSHLGEQFF. CDR3 DNA sequence: TGTGCCAGCAGCTTCCCGACTAGCCACTTAGGTGAGCAGTTCTTC.

The chain links TRBV5-1 to TRBJ1-2, with 9 bases aligning to TRBD1. V gave up 3 bases and J gave up 7 bases; unmatched junction bases: 10. Germline CDR1 is SGHRS and CDR2 is YFSETQ. There are 15 residues in the CDR3. The CDR3 here is CASSWSTGGGSGYTF. CDR3 DNA sequence: TGCGCCAGCAGCTGGTCAACAGGGGGCGGGTCTGGCTACACCTTC. The entire variable domain, with the rest obtained from reference TRBV5-1 and TRBJ1-2, is as follows: KAGVTQTPRYLIKTRGQQVTLSCSPISGHRSVSWYQQTPGQGLQFLFEYFSETQRNKGNFPGRFSGRQFSNSRSEMNVSTLELGDSALYLCASSWSTGGGSGYTFGSGTRLTVV.

This clone was seen once. This sequence joins TRBV19 and TRBJ2-2, with D maybe TRBD2 (7 bases). This CDR3 region has 17 residues. V gave up 6 bases and J gave up 4 bases, with 21 bases separating them. Germline lookup yields CDR1 LNHDA and CDR2 SQIVND (reference sequence). The CDR3, as DNA: TGTGCCAGTAGCACCGTTGGGGCGGGGGCCCTCACCGGGGAGCTGTTTTTT. As protein: CASSTVGAGALTGELFF.

The chain combines TRBV28 with TRBJ1-2; tentative D call: TRBD1 (5 bases). The CDR3 spans 11 residues. Trimming stripped 5 bases from V and 7 bases from J, with 8 bases between. In germline, CDR1 is MDHEN, CDR2 SYDVKM. CDR3 sequence (DNA): TGTGCCAGCAGTGGGGGGGGTGGCTACACCTTC. Translation gives CASSGGGGYTF.

V gene TRBV2 combines with J gene TRBJ1-1; tentative D call: TRBD1 (6 bases). The CDR3 length is 13 residues. Trimming removed 6 bases from V and 5 bases from J, with 13 bases in between. Looked up from germline, CDR1 is SNHLY and CDR2 is FYNNEI. Written as DNA, the CDR3 is TGTGCCAGCAGAGCGGGGGCGTCAACTGAAGCTTTCTTT. As protein: CASRAGASTEAFF.

The chain couples TRBV11-2 to TRBJ1-2, with 9 positions matching TRBD1. Unmatched junction bases numbered 1, after V lost 5 bases and J lost 6 bases. The CDR3 length is 12 residues. Germline CDR1 SGHAT, CDR2 FQNNGV. The CDR3 DNA reads TGTGCCAGCAGCCGGACAGGGGATGGCTACACCTTC. Translation: CASSRTGDGYTF.

The chain combines TRBV2 with TRBJ2-7; D possibly corresponds to TRBD1 (5 bases). This CDR3 region has 17 residues. Germline assignment: CDR1 SNHLY and CDR2 FYNNEI. Deletions cut 5 bases from V and 3 bases from J, with 23 bases between. The CDR3 here is CASSPARSPGKDYEQYF. In nucleotides, the CDR3 is TGTGCCAGCAGTCCCGCCCGATCTCCAGGGAAGGACTACGAGCAGTACTTC.

The genes are TRBV7-2 and TRBJ2-7; D perhaps matches TRBD1 (6 bases). With 4 bases removed from V and 7 bases from J, the gap between germline ends came to 20 bases. From germline, CDR1 is SGHTA and CDR2 FQGNSA. The CDR3 runs 15 residues. The CDR3 protein is CASSSRGTPTREQYF. The DNA for the CDR3 is TGTGCCAGCAGCTCTAGGGGGACCCCCACGAGAGAGCAGTACTTC.

The chain is built from TRBV9 and TRBJ2-1; 8 bases fit TRBD1. CDR1 and CDR2 from the germline V gene are SGDLS and YYNGEE. J was trimmed by 8 bases and V by 1 base; bases with no gene match: 2. The CDR3 has 13 amino acids. The CDR3 DNA reads TGTGCCAGCAGCGTACTGACAGGGGATGAGCAGTTCTTC. This sequence encodes CASSVLTGDEQFF. Using reference TRBV9 and TRBJ2-1 for the parts outside the CDR3, the full variable domain is DSGVTQTPKHLITATGQRVTLRCSPRSGDLSVYWYQQSLDQGLQFLIQYYNGEERAKGNILERFSAQQFPDLHSELNLSSLELGDSALYFCASSVLTGDEQFFGPGTRLTVL.

The chain has TRBV6-6 and TRBJ1-4, with D perhaps matching TRBD1 (6 bases). This CDR3 is 14 amino acids long. Germline CDR1 is MNHNY and CDR2 is SVGAGI (reference sequence). Trimming left V 5 bases short and J 8 bases short, with 15 bases between. The chain's CDR3 is CASSTQGDGEKLFF. The CDR3 bases are TGTGCCAGCAGTACACAGGGAGATGGGGAAAAACTGTTTTTT.

The chain joins TRBV2 to TRBJ2-7; D is possibly TRBD1 (5 bases). The CDR3 has 12 amino acids. Germline loops: CDR1 SNHLY, CDR2 FYNNEI. Trimming removed 2 bases from V and 7 bases from J, with 9 bases in between. CDR3 nucleotide sequence: TGTGCCAGCAGTGAATCAAGGACAGAGCAGTACTTC. This sequence encodes CASSESRTEQYF.

The rearrangement links TRBV5-1 to TRBJ2-5; 10 bases are shared with TRBD2. With 3 bases clipped from V and 8 bases from J, the junction kept 19 bases outside the gene matches. CDR3 length equals 18 residues. Germline lookup yields CDR1 SGHRS and CDR2 YFSETQ. CDR3 amino acids: CASSSRASGGLAGGTQYF. The CDR3 nucleotides are TGCGCCAGCAGCTCCCGGGCTAGCGGGGGACTCGCAGGTGGAACCCAGTACTTC.

The chain is built from TRBV30 and TRBJ2-5; D gene ambiguous. Germline CDR1 is GTSNPN and CDR2 is SVGIG (reference sequence). Trimming pared 2 bases from V and 5 bases from J, leaving 12 bases between. This CDR3 spans 13 amino acids. This CDR3 is CAWSTGFGETQYF. CDR3 sequence (DNA): TGTGCCTGGAGTACGGGTTTCGGGGAGACCCAGTACTTC.

The chain links TRBV6-5 to TRBJ1-4; 7 nucleotides line up with TRBD1. J was trimmed by 0 bases and V by 11 bases; bases with no gene match: 6. Germline CDR1 MNHEY, CDR2 SVGAGI. The CDR3 consists of 14 residues. CDR3 DNA sequence: TGTGCCTCGCTCAGGGGGTCAACTAATGAAAAACTGTTTTTT. It encodes CASLRGSTNEKLFF.

The chain couples TRBV28 to TRBJ1-2; 12 bases align to TRBD1. This CDR3 contains 17 residues. J gave up 6 bases and V 2 bases, and 10 bases lay outside the gene matches. The germline CDR1 and CDR2 sequences are MDHEN and SYDVKM. The CDR3 here is CASSLGDFRDRGHGYTF. The CDR3 DNA reads as TGTGCCAGCAGTTTAGGTGACTTCCGGGACAGGGGGCATGGCTACACCTTC.

The sample holds many counts of this clone. V gene TRBV30 combines with J gene TRBJ2-1; D is perhaps TRBD2 (6 bases). V shed 7 bases and J shed 5 bases, with 15 bases lying between them. The CDR3 sequence is 13 residues long. Germline-derived CDR1 and CDR2 are GTSNPN and SVGIG (reference sequence). The CDR3 DNA follows: TGTGCCTCATCTAGCGAGCTAGACAATGAGCAGTTCTTC. This translates into CASSSELDNEQFF.

The chain couples TRBV27 to TRBJ2-3; the match to TRBD1 covers 7 bases. CDR1 is MNHEY, CDR2 SMNVEV, per germline (reference sequence). Germline trimming cut 8 bases from V and 2 bases from J; bases unmatched to any gene: 10. This CDR3 comprises 15 residues. The CDR3 bases are TGTGCCAGCCGAGCCGGGACAGTTCTCACAGATACGCAGTATTTT. This codes for CASRAGTVLTDTQYF.

The gene calls are TRBV27 and TRBJ2-7, with D perhaps matching TRBD2 (6 bases). V was clipped by 2 bases and J by 2 bases, with 13 bases between them. The CDR3 has 15 residues. Looked up from germline, CDR1 is MNHEY and CDR2 is SMNVEV (reference sequence). CDR3 protein: CASSLGLALTYEQYF. The DNA for the CDR3 is TGTGCCAGCAGTTTAGGTCTAGCGCTCACCTACGAGCAGTACTTC.

This chain connects TRBV18 to TRBJ1-1; D perhaps matches TRBD1 (5 bases). Germline values: CDR1 KGHSH, CDR2 LQKENI. The V gene lost 5 bases and the J gene lost 5 bases, with 12 bases spanning the gap. This CDR3 region has 13 residues. In DNA form, the CDR3 reads TGTGCCAGCTCAGGGGGGGTAGGGACTGAAGCTTTCTTT. As protein: CASSGGVGTEAFF. The full variable domain, its missing parts supplied by reference TRBV18 and TRBJ1-1, is NAGVMQNPRHLVRRRGQEARLRCSPMKGHSHVYWYRQLPEEGLKFMVYLQKENIIDESGMPKERFSAEFPKEGPSILRIQQVVRGDSAAYFCASSGGVGTEAFFGQGTRLTVV.

This chain links TRBV24-1 with TRBJ2-4; 8 bases map to TRBD2. Germline-derived CDR1 and CDR2 are KGHDR and SFDVKD. V was clipped by 4 bases and J by 1 base; unmatched bases: 5. The CDR3 covers 16 residues. Here the CDR3 reads CATSDPGGEAKNIQYF. CDR3 bases: TGTGCCACCAGTGACCCGGGGGGGGAGGCCAAAAACATTCAGTACTTC.

CDR3 in amino acids: CASSILLRGVRAGYTF. CDR3 bases: TGTGCCAGTAGTATACTCCTAAGGGGCGTCCGTGCTGGCTACACCTTC. This chain uses TRBV19 with TRBJ1-2, with D possibly TRBD1 on 5 matching bases. Per the germline V gene, CDR1 is LNHDA and CDR2 is SQIVND (reference sequence). The CDR3 has 16 amino acids. The V end lost 2 bases, the J end lost 7 bases, and 20 bases lay between the germline ends.

This sequence joins TRBV9 and TRBJ2-6; D is undetermined. CDR1 is SGDLS and CDR2 is YYNGEE in the germline V gene. The CDR3 sequence is 13 residues long. The V gene lost 6 bases and the J gene lost 0 bases, with 4 bases spanning the gap. The CDR3 bases are TGTGCCAGCAAGAGCTCTGGGGCCAACGTCCTGACTTTC. Translating it yields CASKSSGANVLTF.

This clone was observed a few times. This sequence joins TRBV6-1 and TRBJ1-2, with 8 nucleotides matching TRBD1. CDR1 is MNHNS, CDR2 SASEGT, per germline. CDR3 length: 13 residues. J gave up 3 bases and V 5 bases, and 2 bases lay outside the gene matches. This CDR3 reads CASSQTGDYGYTF. In DNA form, the CDR3 reads TGTGCCAGCAGTCAGACAGGGGACTATGGCTACACCTTC.

This chain links TRBV10-3 with TRBJ2-1; the D gene is possibly TRBD1 (6 bases). V was clipped by 10 bases and J by 2 bases, with 15 bases between them. Germline CDR1 and CDR2: ENHRY and SYGVKD. The CDR3 extends over 14 amino acids. The CDR3 coding sequence is TGTGCCACCCGGCCAGGGGAACCCTACAATGAGCAGTTCTTC. Translation: CATRPGEPYNEQFF.

The genes are TRBV7-8 and TRBJ2-7, with 7 bases identical to TRBD2. V shed 6 bases and J 6 bases; nucleotides not matched to a gene: 5. This CDR3 comprises 12 residues. Germline V gene sequence: CDR1 SGHVS, CDR2 FQNEAQ. In DNA, the CDR3 is TGTGCCAGCAGTTTCGGGGGGATCGAGCAGTACTTC. It codes for CASSFGGIEQYF.

Regarding this clone: Within the sample, other DNA sequences also encode this same CDR3. This chain joins TRBV10-3 and TRBJ2-2, with 8 bases that match TRBD1. The CDR3 is made up of 15 amino acids. V dropped 2 bases and J dropped 1; count of bases not matched to a gene: 0. CDR1 and CDR2 from the germline V gene are ENHRY and SYGVKD. The DNA of the CDR3 is TGTGCCATCAGTGAGGGACAGGGGAACACCGGGGAGCTGTTTTTT. This encodes CAISEGQGNTGELFF.

J is TRBJ1-6 and V is TRBV4-1; D gene unclear. The CDR3 loop spans 15 amino acids. V dropped 0 bases and J dropped 7 bases, with 10 bases sitting between them. Germline CDR1 MGHRA, CDR2 YSYEKL. The CDR3 region is CASSQDPRENSPLHF. The CDR3, as DNA: TGCGCCAGCAGCCAAGATCCACGGGAGAATTCACCCCTCCACTTT.

This clone was counted once. The rearrangement links TRBV27 to TRBJ1-2; the D gene is possibly TRBD1 (6 bases). This CDR3 is 12 amino acids long. Germline CDR1 reads MNHEY; CDR2 reads SMNVEV (reference sequence). With 8 bases removed from V and 8 bases from J, the gap between germline ends came to 15 bases. CDR3 amino acids: CASGLWGGGYTF. CDR3 bases: TGTGCCAGCGGCCTTTGGGGGGGCGGCTACACCTTC.

The genes are TRBV5-1 and TRBJ1-5, with 8 bases lining up with TRBD1. Germline V gives CDR1 SGHRS, CDR2 YFSETQ. J lost 2 bases, V lost 2 bases, and 0 bases had no gene match. The CDR3 is 14 amino acids. CDR3 sequence: CASSLQGGNQPQHF. CDR3 coding DNA: TGCGCCAGCAGCTTACAGGGGGGCAATCAGCCCCAGCATTTT.